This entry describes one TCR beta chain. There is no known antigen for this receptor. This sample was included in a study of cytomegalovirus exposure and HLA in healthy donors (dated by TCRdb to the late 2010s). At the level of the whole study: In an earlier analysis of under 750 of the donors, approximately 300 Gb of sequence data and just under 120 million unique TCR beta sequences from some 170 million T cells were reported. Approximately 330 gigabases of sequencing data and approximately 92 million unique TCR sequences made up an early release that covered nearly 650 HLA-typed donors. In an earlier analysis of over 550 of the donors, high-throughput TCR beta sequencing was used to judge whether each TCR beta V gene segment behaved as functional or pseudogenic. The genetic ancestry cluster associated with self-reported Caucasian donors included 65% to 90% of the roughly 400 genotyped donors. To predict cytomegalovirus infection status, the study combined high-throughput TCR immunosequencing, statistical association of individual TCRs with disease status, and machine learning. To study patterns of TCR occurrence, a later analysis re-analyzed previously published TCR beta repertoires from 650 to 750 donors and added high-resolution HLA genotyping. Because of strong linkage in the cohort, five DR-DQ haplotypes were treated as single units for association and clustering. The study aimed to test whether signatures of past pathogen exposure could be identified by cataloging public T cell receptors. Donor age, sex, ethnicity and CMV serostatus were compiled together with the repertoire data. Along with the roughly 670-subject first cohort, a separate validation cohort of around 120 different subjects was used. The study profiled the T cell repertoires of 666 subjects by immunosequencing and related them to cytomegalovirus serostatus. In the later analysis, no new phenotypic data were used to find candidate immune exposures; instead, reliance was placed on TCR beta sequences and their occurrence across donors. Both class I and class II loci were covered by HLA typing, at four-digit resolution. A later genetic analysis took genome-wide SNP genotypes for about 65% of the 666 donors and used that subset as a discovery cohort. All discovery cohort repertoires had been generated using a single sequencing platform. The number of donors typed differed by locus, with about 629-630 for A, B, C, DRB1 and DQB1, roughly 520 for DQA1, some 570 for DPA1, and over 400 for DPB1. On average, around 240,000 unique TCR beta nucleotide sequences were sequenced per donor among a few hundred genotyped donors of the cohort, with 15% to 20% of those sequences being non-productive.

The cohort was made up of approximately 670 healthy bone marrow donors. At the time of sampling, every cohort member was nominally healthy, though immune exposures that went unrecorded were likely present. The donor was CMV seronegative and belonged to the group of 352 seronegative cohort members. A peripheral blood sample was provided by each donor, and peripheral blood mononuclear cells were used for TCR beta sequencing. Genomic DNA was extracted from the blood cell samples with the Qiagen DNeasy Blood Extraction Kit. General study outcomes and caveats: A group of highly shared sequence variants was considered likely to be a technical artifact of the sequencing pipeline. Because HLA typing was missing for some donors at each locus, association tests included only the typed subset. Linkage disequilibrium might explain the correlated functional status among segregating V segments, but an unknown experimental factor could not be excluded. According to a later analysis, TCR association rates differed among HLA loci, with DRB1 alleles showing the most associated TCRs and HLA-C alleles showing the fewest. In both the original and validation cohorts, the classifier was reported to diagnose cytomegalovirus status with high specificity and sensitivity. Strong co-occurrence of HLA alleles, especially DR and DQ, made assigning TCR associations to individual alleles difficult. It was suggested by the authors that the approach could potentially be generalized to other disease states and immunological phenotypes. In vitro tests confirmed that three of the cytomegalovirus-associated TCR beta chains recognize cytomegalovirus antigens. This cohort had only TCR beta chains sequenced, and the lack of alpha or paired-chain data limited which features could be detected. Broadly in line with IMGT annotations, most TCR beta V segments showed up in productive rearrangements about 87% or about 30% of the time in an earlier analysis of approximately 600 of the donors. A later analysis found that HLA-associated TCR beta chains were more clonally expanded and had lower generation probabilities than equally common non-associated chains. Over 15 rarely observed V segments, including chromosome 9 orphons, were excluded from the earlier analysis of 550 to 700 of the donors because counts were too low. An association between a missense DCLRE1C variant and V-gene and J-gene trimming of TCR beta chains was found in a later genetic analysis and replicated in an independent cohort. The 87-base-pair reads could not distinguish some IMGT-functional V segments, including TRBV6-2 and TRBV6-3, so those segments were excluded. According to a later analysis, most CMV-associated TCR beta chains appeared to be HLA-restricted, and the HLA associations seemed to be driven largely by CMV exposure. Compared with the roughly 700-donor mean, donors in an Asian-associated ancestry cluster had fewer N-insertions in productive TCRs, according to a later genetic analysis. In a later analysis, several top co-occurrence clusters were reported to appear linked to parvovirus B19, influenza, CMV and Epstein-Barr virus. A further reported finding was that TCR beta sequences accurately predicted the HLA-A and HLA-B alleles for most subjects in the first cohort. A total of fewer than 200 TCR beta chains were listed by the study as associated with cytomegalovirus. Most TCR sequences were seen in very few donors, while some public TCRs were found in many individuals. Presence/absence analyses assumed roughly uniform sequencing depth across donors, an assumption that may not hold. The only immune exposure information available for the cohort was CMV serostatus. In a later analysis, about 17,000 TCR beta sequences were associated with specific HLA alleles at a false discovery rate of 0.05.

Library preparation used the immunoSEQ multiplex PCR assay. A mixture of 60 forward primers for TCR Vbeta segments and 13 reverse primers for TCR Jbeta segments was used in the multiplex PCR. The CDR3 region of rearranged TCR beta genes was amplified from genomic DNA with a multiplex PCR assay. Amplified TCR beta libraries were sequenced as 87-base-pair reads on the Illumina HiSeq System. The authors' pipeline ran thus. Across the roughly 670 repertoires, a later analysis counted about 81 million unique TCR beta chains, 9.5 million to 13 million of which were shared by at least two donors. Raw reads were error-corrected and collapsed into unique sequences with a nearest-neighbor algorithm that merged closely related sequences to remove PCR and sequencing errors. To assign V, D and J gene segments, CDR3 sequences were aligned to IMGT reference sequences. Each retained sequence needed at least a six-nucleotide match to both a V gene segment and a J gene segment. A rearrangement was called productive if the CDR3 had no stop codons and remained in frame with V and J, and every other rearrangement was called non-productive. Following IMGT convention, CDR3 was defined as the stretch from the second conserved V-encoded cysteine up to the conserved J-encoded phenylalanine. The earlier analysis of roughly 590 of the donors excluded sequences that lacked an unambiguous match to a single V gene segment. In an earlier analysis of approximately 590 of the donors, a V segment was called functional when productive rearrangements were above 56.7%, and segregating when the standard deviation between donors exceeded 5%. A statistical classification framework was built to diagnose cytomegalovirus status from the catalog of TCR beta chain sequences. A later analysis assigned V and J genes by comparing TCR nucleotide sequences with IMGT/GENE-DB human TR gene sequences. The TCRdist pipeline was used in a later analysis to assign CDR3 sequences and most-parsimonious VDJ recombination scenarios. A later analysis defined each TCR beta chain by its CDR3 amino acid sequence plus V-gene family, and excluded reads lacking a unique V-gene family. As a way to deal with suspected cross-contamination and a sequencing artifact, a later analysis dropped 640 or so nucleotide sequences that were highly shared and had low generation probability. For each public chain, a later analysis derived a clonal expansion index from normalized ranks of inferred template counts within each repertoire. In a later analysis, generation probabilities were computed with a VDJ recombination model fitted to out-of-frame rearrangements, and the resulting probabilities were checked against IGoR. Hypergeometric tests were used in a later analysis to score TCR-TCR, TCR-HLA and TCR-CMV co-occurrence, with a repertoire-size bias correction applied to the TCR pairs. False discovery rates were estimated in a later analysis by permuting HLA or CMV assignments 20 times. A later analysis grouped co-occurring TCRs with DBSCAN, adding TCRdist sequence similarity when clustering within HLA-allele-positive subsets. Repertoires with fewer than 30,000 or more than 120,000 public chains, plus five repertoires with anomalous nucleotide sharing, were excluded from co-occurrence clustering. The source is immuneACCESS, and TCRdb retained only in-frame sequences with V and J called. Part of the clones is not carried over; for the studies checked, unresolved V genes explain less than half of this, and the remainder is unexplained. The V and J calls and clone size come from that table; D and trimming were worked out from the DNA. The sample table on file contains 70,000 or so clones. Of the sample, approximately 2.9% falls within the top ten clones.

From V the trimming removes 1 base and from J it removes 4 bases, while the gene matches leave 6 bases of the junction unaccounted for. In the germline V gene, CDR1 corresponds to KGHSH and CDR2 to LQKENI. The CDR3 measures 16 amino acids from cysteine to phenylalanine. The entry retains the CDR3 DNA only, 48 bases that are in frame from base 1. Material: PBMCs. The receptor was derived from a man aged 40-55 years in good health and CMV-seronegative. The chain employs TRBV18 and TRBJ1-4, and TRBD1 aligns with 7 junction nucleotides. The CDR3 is CASSPRSQGINEKLFF. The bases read TGTGCCAGCTCACCACGGTCACAGGGGATTAATGAAAAACTGTTTTTT.